The 7 T cell receptor beta chains given below trace back to one sample, sequenced in a study of cytomegalovirus exposure and HLA in healthy donors. Both 60 Vbeta primers and 13 Jbeta primers went into the PCR. Assay used: immunoSEQ multiplex PCR; TCRdb lists only in-frame clones, some missing. The sample records 120,000 or so clones, over 60% being singletons. What was sequenced was PBMCs. Receptor source: a female donor in good health and CMV-seronegative.

V and J are TRBV30 and TRBJ2-4, with 7 positions matching TRBD2. Trimming at V came to 0 bases and at J to 3 bases, leaving 8 bases not matched to a gene. This CDR3 is 16 amino acids long. Germline assignment: CDR1 GTSNPN and CDR2 SVGIG (reference sequence). Here the CDR3 DNA reads TGTGCCTGGAGTGTAAGGGGACTACTGGACAAAAACATTCAGTACTTC. Protein: CAWSVRGLLDKNIQYF.

CDR3 DNA: TGTGCCAGCAGTGTACAGGGCAATCAGCCCCAGCATTTT. Amino acid sequence: CASSVQGNQPQHF. The gene calls are TRBV16 and TRBJ1-5; tentative D call: TRBD1 (5 bases). Trimming shortened V by 6 bases and J by 2 bases, and 8 bases separated the two germline ends. This CDR3 spans 13 amino acids. CDR1 is KGHSY, CDR2 FQNENV, per germline.

This chain joins TRBV5-6 and TRBJ2-6; tentatively, D is TRBD1 (6 bases). Germline-derived CDR1 and CDR2 are SGHDT and YYEEEE. This CDR3 contains 18 residues. V lost 1 base and J lost 0, with 14 bases in between. The CDR3 nucleotides read TGTGCCAGCAGCTTGTTTTACAGGGAAAGCTCTGGGGCCAACGTCCTGACTTTC. Protein sequence: CASSLFYRESSGANVLTF.

The chain is built from TRBV14 and TRBJ1-2; tentatively, D is TRBD1 (5 bases). Trimming left V 0 bases short and J 3 bases short, with 11 bases between. From germline, CDR1 is SGHDN and CDR2 FVKESK. CDR3 length equals 15 residues. The CDR3 loop is CASSQDLPGHYGYTF. CDR3 DNA sequence: TGTGCCAGCAGCCAAGATCTCCCAGGGCACTATGGCTACACCTTC.

This clone has more than one count but fewer than ten. This chain links TRBV27 with TRBJ1-5; no clear D. CDR1 is MNHEY and CDR2 is SMNVEV in the germline V gene (reference sequence). Trimming cost V 5 bases and J 4 bases, with 9 bases left between them. The CDR3 spans 13 residues. Written as DNA, the CDR3 is TGTGCCAGCAGTGAGACACGGAATCAGCCCCAGCATTTT. It yields the protein CASSETRNQPQHF.

The rearrangement links TRBV2 to TRBJ1-6; 7 bases line up with TRBD1. The CDR3 contains 15 residues. Germline V lookup: CDR1 SNHLY, CDR2 FYNNEI. V gave up 2 bases and J gave up 5 bases; unmatched junction bases: 3. The CDR3: CASSEKTGNNSPLHF. DNA for the CDR3: TGTGCCAGCAGTGAAAAGACAGGGAATAATTCACCCCTCCACTTT.

This clone was observed a few times. The chain links TRBV28 to TRBJ2-5; perhaps TRBD2 as D (6 bases). The CDR3 totals 17 residues. The V gene's germline CDR1 is MDHEN and CDR2 SYDVKM. Trimming stripped 5 bases from V and 3 bases from J, with 22 bases between. CDR3 sequence: CASSPELTGAHKETQYF. The CDR3 DNA is TGTGCCAGCAGTCCAGAACTGACGGGAGCCCATAAAGAGACCCAGTACTTC.